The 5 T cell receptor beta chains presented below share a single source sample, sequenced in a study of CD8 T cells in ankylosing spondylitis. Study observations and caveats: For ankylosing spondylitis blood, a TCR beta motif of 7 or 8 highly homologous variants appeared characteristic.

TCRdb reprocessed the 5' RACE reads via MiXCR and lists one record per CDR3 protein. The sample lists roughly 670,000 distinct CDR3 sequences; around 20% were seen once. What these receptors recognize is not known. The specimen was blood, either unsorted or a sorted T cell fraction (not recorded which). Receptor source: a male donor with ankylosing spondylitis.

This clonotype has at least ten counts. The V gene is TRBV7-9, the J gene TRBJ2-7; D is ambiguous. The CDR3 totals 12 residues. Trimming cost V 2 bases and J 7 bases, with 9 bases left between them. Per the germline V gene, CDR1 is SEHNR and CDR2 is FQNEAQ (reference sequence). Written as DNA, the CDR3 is TGTGCCAGCAGCTTAATAGGTGGGGAGCAGTACTTC. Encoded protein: CASSLIGGEQYF.

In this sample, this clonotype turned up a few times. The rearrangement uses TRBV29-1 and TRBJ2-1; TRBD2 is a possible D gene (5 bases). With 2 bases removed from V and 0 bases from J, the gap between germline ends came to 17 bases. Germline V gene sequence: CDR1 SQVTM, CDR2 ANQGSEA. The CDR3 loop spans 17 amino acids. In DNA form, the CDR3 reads TGCAGCGTTGAATTCCCGGATAGCGCCAACTCCTACAATGAGCAGTTCTTC. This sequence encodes CSVEFPDSANSYNEQFF.

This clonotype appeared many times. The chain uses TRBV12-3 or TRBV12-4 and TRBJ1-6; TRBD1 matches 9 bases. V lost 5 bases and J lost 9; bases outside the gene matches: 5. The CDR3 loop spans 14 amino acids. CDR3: CASSPGTGSSPLHF. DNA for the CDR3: TGTGCCAGCAGTCCCGGGACAGGGAGTTCACCCCTCCACTTT.

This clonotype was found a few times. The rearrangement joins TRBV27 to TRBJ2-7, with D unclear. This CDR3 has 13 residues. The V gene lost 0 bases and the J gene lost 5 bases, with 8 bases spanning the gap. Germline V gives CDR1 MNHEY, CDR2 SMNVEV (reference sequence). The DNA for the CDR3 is TGTGCCAGCAGTTTATCGCGTCAGAACGAGCAGTACTTC. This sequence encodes CASSLSRQNEQYF.

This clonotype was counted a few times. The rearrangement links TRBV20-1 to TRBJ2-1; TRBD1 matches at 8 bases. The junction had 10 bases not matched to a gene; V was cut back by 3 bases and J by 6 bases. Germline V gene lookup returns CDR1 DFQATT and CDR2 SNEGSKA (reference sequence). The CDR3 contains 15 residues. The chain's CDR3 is CSARETGTGLNEQFF. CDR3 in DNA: TGCAGTGCTAGGGAAACCGGGACAGGTCTCAATGAGCAGTTCTTC.